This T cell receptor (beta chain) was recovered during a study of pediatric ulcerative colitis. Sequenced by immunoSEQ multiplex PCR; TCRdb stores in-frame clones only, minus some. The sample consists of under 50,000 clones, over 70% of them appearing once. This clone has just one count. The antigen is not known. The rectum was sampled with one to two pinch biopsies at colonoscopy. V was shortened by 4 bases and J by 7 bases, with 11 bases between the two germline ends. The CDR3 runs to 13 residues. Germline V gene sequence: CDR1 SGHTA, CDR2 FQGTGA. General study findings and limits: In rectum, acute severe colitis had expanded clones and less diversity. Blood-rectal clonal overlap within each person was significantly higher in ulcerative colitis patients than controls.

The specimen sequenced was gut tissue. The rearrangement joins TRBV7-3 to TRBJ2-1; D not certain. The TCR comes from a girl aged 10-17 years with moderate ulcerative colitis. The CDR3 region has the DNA TGTGCCAGCAGCTCGGCGCGGAATAATGAGCAGTTCTTC. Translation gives CASSSARNNEQFF.